This TCR beta chain was recorded in a study of blood T cell repertoires in COVID-19. Original analysis: From reference gene primer amplification, estimates of nucleated cell counts were derived. Sequencing was performed with immunoSEQ multiplex PCR; in TCRdb, only in-frame clones are kept and a portion is missing. V and J calls and clone size are copied from that table; D and trimming were computed from the DNA. The repertoire holds under 200,000 clones, with 70% to 85% as singletons. V was clipped by 9 bases and J by 7 bases, with 13 bases between them. The CDR3 covers 13 residues. Germline CDR1 is LNHDA and CDR2 is SQIVND (reference sequence).

This clonotype was sampled from a man aged 45-60 years who had recovered from COVID-19. The chain carries TRBV19 and TRBJ1-6; unclear D gene. The source material was PBMCs or T cells enriched from blood (not recorded which). Here the CDR3 reads CASAWVRNSPLHF. The CDR3 bases are TGTGCCAGCGCGTGGGTGAGGAATTCACCCCTCCACTTT.